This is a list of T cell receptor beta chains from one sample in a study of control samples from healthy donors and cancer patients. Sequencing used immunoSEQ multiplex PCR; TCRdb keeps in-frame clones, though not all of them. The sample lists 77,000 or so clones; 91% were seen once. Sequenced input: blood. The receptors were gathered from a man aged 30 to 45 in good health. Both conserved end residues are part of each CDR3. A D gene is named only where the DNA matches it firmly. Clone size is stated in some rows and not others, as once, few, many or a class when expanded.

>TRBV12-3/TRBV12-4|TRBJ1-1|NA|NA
TGTGCCAGCAGTTACTTTAACACTGAAGCTTTCTTT
CASSYFNTEAFF
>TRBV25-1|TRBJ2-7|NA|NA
TGTGCCAGCAGTCCCGGGACCTTCGGGTACGAGCAGTACTTC
CASSPGTFGYEQYF
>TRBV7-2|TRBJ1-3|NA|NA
TGTGCCAGCAGCCCGGCGGGGGGGGGAGGAAACACCATATATTTT
CASSPAGGGGNTIYF
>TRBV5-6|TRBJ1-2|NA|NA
TGTGCCAGCAGCGGCCACAGGTCCGTCGGCGTGGGCTACACCTTC
CASSGHRSVGVGYTF
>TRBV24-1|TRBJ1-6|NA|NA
TGTGCCACCAGTGATTTGGTCAGGGATTATTCACCCCTCCACTTT
CATSDLVRDYSPLHF
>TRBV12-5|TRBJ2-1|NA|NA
TGTGCCGCTTGGGCCAATGAGCAGTTCTTC
CAAWANEQFF
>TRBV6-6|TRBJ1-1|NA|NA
TGTGCCAGCAGCGCCCAGGTTATCATGAACACTGAAGCTTTCTTT
CASSAQVIMNTEAFF
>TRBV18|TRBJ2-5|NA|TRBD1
TGTGCCAGCTCACCACAAGACAGGGGCAAAGAGACCCAGTACTTC
CASSPQDRGKETQYF
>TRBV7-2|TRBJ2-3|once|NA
TGTGCCAGCAGCTTAGGCGTAGATACGCAGTATTTT
CASSLGVDTQYF
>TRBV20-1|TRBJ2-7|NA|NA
TGCAGTGCAACTCCTACGTACGAGCAGTACTTC
CSATPTYEQYF